The 10 T cell receptor beta chains below come from one sample, sequenced in a study of PD-1 blockade in mismatch repair-deficient tumors. TCRdb's table, derived via immunoSEQ multiplex PCR, lists solely in-frame clones and lacks some. Altogether 80,000 to 100,000 clones are present, 65% to 85% being singletons, with the ten largest covering about 2.4%. The sample in question was peripheral blood, obtained 12 weeks after starting pembrolizumab. These receptors came from an adult with mismatch repair-deficient cancer.

The J gene is TRBJ1-4, the V gene TRBV29-1; D is ambiguous. Germline-derived CDR1 and CDR2 are SQVTM and ANQGSEA. This CDR3 is 11 amino acids long. Trimming cost V 3 bases and J 11 bases, with 10 bases left between them. The CDR3 coding sequence is TGCAGCGTTGAGACGATGGCGAAACTGTTTTTT. As protein: CSVETMAKLFF.

This clone was counted a single time. This sequence joins TRBV11-2 and TRBJ2-5; no clear D. Germline V CDR1 and CDR2: SGHAT, FQNNGV. The V and J ends lost 5 bases and 2 bases respectively, with 18 bases between them. The CDR3 runs to 16 residues. The DNA of the CDR3 is TGTGCCAGCAGCGCATACACCGCGAGGTTGCAAGAGACCCAGTACTTC. Translating gives CASSAYTARLQETQYF.

The chain recombines TRBV18 with TRBJ2-7; TRBD1 matches at 7 bases. CDR1 is KGHSH and CDR2 is LQKENI in the germline V gene. Trimming at V came to 3 bases and at J to 3 bases, leaving 2 bases not matched to a gene. This CDR3 contains 13 residues. CDR3 sequence reads: CASSPGTVYEQYF. CDR3 DNA sequence: TGTGCCAGCTCACCCGGGACAGTCTACGAGCAGTACTTC.

The chain recombines TRBV9 with TRBJ2-1; D possibly corresponds to TRBD2 (6 bases). CDR1 is SGDLS and CDR2 is YYNGEE in the germline V gene. V lost 4 bases, J lost 8 bases, and 16 bases lay in between. The CDR3 is made up of 14 amino acids. CDR3 amino acids: CASSPSGAGDEQFF. CDR3 in DNA: TGTGCCAGCAGCCCCTCCGGAGCGGGTGATGAGCAGTTCTTC.

This rearrangement joins TRBV6-1 to TRBJ1-1; D remains ambiguous. The germline V and J ends were trimmed by 7 bases and 5 bases, with 11 bases remaining between them. CDR1 and CDR2 (germline): MNHNS, SASEGT. CDR3 length: 12 amino acids. CDR3 sequence: CASISELTEAFF. In nucleotides, the CDR3 is TGTGCCAGCATTAGTGAGTTAACTGAAGCTTTCTTT.

The chain combines TRBV7-3 with TRBJ1-3, with 7 bases that match TRBD1. The CDR3 length is 14 residues. The V segment lost 4 bases and the J segment 3 bases; nucleotides outside the gene matches: 3. Germline V lookup: CDR1 SGHTA, CDR2 FQGTGA. This chain's CDR3 is CASSSTGDGNTIYF. The CDR3 DNA follows: TGTGCCAGCAGCTCCACAGGGGATGGAAACACCATATATTTT.

The gene calls are TRBV18 and TRBJ2-2; no reliable D call. The CDR3 covers 15 residues. Germline loops: CDR1 KGHSH, CDR2 LQKENI. Trimming left V 2 bases short and J 2 bases short, with 9 bases between. The CDR3 DNA reads TGTGCCAGCTCACCAGGGGAAGCCAACACCGGGGAGCTGTTTTTT. Translation: CASSPGEANTGELFF. Variable domain in full (rest from reference TRBV18 and TRBJ2-2): NAGVMQNPRHLVRRRGQEARLRCSPMKGHSHVYWYRQLPEEGLKFMVYLQKENIIDESGMPKERFSAEFPKEGPSILRIQQVVRGDSAAYFCASSPGEANTGELFFGEGSRLTVL.

This clone was recorded only once. The chain employs TRBV5-1 and TRBJ2-7, with 7 bases that match TRBD1. CDR1 SGHRS and CDR2 YFSETQ come from the germline V gene. CDR3 length: 14 residues. The ends lost 3 bases at V and 2 bases at J; junction bases unmatched: 5. The CDR3 sequence is CASSSRDRTYEQYF. The CDR3, as DNA: TGCGCCAGCAGCTCCCGGGACAGAACCTACGAGCAGTACTTC.

This chain links TRBV7-9 with TRBJ2-1; D gene uncertain. V lost 5 bases to trimming and J lost 0 bases, with 5 bases between them. The CDR3 spans 13 residues. CDR1 and CDR2 from the germline V gene are SEHNR and FQNEAQ (reference sequence). The CDR3 is CASSESSYNEQFF. The CDR3 DNA sequence: TGTGCCAGCAGCGAGAGCTCCTACAATGAGCAGTTCTTC. Using reference TRBV7-9 and TRBJ2-1 for the parts outside the CDR3, the full variable domain is DTGVSQNPRHKITKRGQNVTFRCDPISEHNRLYWYRQTLGQGPEFLTYFQNEAQLEKSRLLSDRFSAERPKGSFSTLEIQRTEQGDSAMYLCASSESSYNEQFFGPGTRLTVL.

Points on this clone: Other nucleotide sequences in the sample specify the same CDR3. The V and J genes are TRBV30 and TRBJ2-2; D gene ambiguous. The V end lost 0 bases, the J end lost 1 base, and 6 bases lay between the germline ends. The CDR3 has 14 amino acids. Looked up from germline, CDR1 is GTSNPN and CDR2 is SVGIG (reference sequence). The CDR3 bases are TGTGCCTGGAGTGTCGGCCTGAACACCGGGGAGCTGTTTTTT. Translating it yields CAWSVGLNTGELFF. The whole variable domain, remainder taken from reference TRBV30 and TRBJ2-2, is SQTIHQWPATLVQPVGSPLSLECTVEGTSNPNLYWYRQAAGRGLQLLFYSVGIGQISSEVPQNLSASRPQDRQFILSSKKLLLSDSGFYLCAWSVGLNTGELFFGEGSRLTVL.